This entry is about one TCR beta chain. Its target is unknown. This sample is drawn from a study of T cell repertoires in ileal Crohn's disease. Study summary: All patients had surgery for stricturing (approximately 60%) or penetrating (approximately 39%) disease. Study results and limitations: Active smokers at surgery had more clonal expansions than non-smokers. Compared with CD4 T cells, sorted CD8 cells carried more expanded clones. Endoscopic recurrence occurred in every patient whose clonality exceeded 26.8%.

The germline CDR1 and CDR2 sequences are MNHEY and SMNVEV (reference sequence). V was trimmed by 8 bases and J by 2 bases, leaving 12 bases between them. This CDR3 spans 13 amino acids. Measured with immunoSEQ multiplex PCR; TCRdb has only the in-frame clones, and not every one. The sample includes over 15,000 clones, 83% of them seen just once. The rearrangement uses TRBV27 and TRBJ2-5, with D tentatively TRBD2 (6 bases). The sequencing sample was made of ileal tissue. This TCR came from an adult with Crohn's disease. The CDR3 loop is CASPEGPQETQYF. The CDR3 DNA is TGTGCCAGCCCGGAGGGGCCACAAGAGACCCAGTACTTC.